This T cell receptor (beta chain) was captured in a study of T cell repertoires in cytomegalovirus infection. CDR1 and CDR2 (germline): SQVTM, ANQGSEA. V shed 5 bases, J shed 3 bases, and the junction held 3 bases outside the gene matches. This CDR3 contains 13 residues. About this clonotype: The antigen remains unidentified.

TCRdb reanalysed the reads using MiXCR and keeps one entry per CDR3 protein. The sample lists approximately 170,000 distinct CDR3 sequences; about 15% were seen once. General study results and limits: CMV-specific HLA-C-restricted TCR beta clonotypes dominated the ex vivo response.

V usage is TRBV29-1 and J usage is TRBJ1-5, with 8 positions matching TRBD1. The material sequenced was PBMCs. This receptor was identified in a human donor in good health (CMV status not recorded). Some clones in this sample may be carry-over from other donors' samples. The CDR3 nucleotides are TGCAGCGTTTCAGGGGGCATCAATCAGCCCCAGCATTTT. Translated: CSVSGGINQPQHF.